The 8 T cell receptor beta chains reported below all come from one sample, sequenced in a study of response to subunit inactivated influenza vaccine (dated by TCRdb to between 2018 and 2020). Taken with the paper, the label for time point translates to: around 42 days after influenza vaccine administration. Library generation was performed with RT-PCR. Sequencing relied on an Illumina HiSeq 2500. Using fastp at Q25 and MiXCR, TCRdb reprocessed the public reads and kept productive beta chains. Every entry covers one CDR3 protein and lists the most common genes and DNA from its rows. The sample profile shows fewer than 700,000 distinct CDR3 sequences; 10% to 15% of them were found once. The top ten clones comprise around 13% of the sample. The sequences come from PBMCs from blood, collected more than 35 days after vaccination. All receptors derive from a man aged 50 or older who received an inactivated influenza vaccine. Donor details come from another sample of the same person, matched by shared clones.

The gene calls are TRBV7-9 and TRBJ2-1, with D possibly TRBD2 on 5 matching bases. The V gene lost 1 base and the J gene lost 6 bases, with 10 bases spanning the gap. The CDR3 runs to 14 residues. The V gene's germline CDR1 is SEHNR and CDR2 FQNEAQ (reference sequence). CDR3 loop: CASSLVPAANEQFF. The CDR3 coding sequence is TGTGCCAGCAGCTTAGTTCCAGCGGCCAATGAGCAGTTCTTC. Full variable domain (rest looked up from reference TRBV7-9 and TRBJ2-1): DTGVSQNPRHKITKRGQNVTFRCDPISEHNRLYWYRQTLGQGPEFLTYFQNEAQLEKSRLLSDRFSAERPKGSFSTLEIQRTEQGDSAMYLCASSLVPAANEQFFGPGTRLTVL.

J is TRBJ1-5 and V is TRBV7-8, with TRBD1 as a possible D gene (6 bases). The ends were cut back, 4 bases at V and 6 bases at J, with 16 bases in the middle. In germline, CDR1 is SGHVS, CDR2 FQNEAQ. The CDR3 is 15 residues long. Here the CDR3 DNA reads TGTGCCAGCAGCTCCGACAGGCTCCGGGGTCAGCCCCAGCATTTT. Translating gives CASSSDRLRGQPQHF.

This chain uses TRBV10-3 with TRBJ2-1, with 10 bases that match TRBD1. CDR1 and CDR2 (germline): ENHRY, SYGVKD. The CDR3 spans 18 residues. Trimming removed 4 bases from V and 1 base from J; junction bases left unmatched: 10. CDR3 region: CAISGPRDRGQSYNEQFF. CDR3 nucleotides: TGTGCCATCAGTGGTCCGAGGGACAGGGGACAGTCCTACAATGAGCAGTTCTTC.

A few counts support this clonotype. The chain has TRBV29-1 and TRBJ1-1, with D tentatively TRBD1 (6 bases). Germline V gene data show CDR1 as SQVTM and CDR2 as ANQGSEA. This CDR3 is 13 amino acids long. Deletions cut 6 bases from V and 2 bases from J, with 13 bases between. CDR3 sequence (DNA): TGCAGCGTCCAAGACAGGACCAACACTGAAGCTTTCTTT. As protein: CSVQDRTNTEAFF.

A few counts support this clonotype. CDR3 nucleotides: TGCAGTGCGGCGACTAGCGGCCAGTTCTTC. Protein product: CSAATSGQFF. V usage is TRBV20-1 and J usage is TRBJ2-1; 9 bases are shared with TRBD2. J lost 13 bases, V lost 6 bases, and 4 bases had no gene match. CDR3 size: 10 residues. In germline, CDR1 is DFQATT, CDR2 SNEGSKA (reference sequence).

This clonotype showed up just a few times. V gene TRBV20-1 combines with J gene TRBJ2-1; TRBD2 matches at 10 bases. Germline loops: CDR1 DFQATT, CDR2 SNEGSKA (reference sequence). The CDR3 has 15 residues. V trimming: 6 bases; J trimming: 8 bases; junction bases outside the gene matches: 13. The CDR3 region is CSAGEASGSFYEQFF. The CDR3 DNA is TGCAGTGCCGGGGAGGCTAGCGGGAGCTTCTATGAGCAGTTCTTC.

V and J are TRBV20-1 and TRBJ2-5; the match to TRBD2 covers 15 bases. The germline V gene encodes CDR1 DFQATT and CDR2 SNEGSKA (reference sequence). CDR3 length: 17 residues. V was pared by 4 bases and J by 2 bases, with 8 bases of the junction left unmatched. CDR3 sequence reads: CSAKPGLAGGVQETQYF. The CDR3 DNA reads TGCAGTGCTAAACCGGGACTAGCGGGAGGCGTTCAAGAGACCCAGTACTTC.

This clonotype was detected only a few times. The genes are TRBV7-2 and TRBJ2-4; D might be TRBD2 (5 bases). V was shortened by 5 bases and J by 0 bases, with 17 bases between the two germline ends. The germline CDR1 and CDR2 sequences are SGHTA and FQGNSA. This CDR3 region has 17 residues. Here the CDR3 reads CASSPQAETLAKNIQYF. The CDR3 DNA sequence: TGTGCCAGCAGCCCTCAAGCGGAGACGCTAGCCAAAAACATTCAGTACTTC. Together with reference TRBV7-2 and TRBJ2-4, the CDR3 gives the full variable domain: GAGVSQSPSNKVTEKGKDVELRCDPISGHTALYWYRQSLGQGLEFLIYFQGNSAPDKSGLPSDRFSAERTGGSVSTLTIQRTQQEDSAVYLCASSPQAETLAKNIQYFGAGTRLSVL.